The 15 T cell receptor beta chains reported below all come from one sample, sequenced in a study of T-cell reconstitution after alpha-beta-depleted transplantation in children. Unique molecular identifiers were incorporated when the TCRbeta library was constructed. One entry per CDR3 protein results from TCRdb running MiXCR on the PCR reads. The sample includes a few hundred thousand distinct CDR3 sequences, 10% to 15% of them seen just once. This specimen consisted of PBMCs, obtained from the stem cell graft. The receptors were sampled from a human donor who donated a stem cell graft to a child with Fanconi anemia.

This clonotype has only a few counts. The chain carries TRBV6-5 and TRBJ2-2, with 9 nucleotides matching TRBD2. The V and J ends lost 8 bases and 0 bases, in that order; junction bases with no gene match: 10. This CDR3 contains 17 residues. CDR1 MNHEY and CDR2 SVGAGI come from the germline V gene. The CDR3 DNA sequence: TGTGCCAGCCGTAGTTTAGCGGGGGAGACGAACACCGGGGAGCTGTTTTTT. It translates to CASRSLAGETNTGELFF.

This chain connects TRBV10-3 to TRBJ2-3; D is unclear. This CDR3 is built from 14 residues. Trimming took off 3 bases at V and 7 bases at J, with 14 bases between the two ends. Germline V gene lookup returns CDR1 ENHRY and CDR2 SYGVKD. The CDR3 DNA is TGTGCCATCAGTGATGAGTTAAAGGGCAATACGCAGTATTTT. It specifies CAISDELKGNTQYF.

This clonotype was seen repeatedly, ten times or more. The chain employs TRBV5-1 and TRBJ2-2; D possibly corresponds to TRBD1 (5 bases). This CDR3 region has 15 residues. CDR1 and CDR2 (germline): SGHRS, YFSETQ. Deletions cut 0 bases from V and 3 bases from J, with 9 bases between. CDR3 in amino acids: CASSLARVDTGELFF. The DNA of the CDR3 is TGCGCCAGCAGCTTGGCCAGGGTAGACACCGGGGAGCTGTTTTTT.

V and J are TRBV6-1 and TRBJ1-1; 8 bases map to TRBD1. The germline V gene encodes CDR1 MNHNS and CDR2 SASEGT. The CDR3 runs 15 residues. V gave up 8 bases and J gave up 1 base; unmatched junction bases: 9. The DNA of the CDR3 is TGTGCCAGCCGGGACAAGGACAGGGCGAACACTGAAGCTTTCTTT. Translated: CASRDKDRANTEAFF.

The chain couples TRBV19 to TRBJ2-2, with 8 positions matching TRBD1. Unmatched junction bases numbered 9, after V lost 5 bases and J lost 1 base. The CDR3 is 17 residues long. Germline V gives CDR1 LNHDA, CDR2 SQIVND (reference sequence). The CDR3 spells CASSVGTGTGNTGELFF. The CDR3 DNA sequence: TGTGCCAGTAGTGTGGGGACCGGGACAGGGAACACCGGGGAGCTGTTTTTT.

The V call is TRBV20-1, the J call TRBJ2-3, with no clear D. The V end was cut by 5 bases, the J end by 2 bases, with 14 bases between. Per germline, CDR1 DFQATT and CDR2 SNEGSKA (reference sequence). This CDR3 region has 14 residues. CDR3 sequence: CSARTRQPTDTQYF. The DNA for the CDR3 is TGCAGTGCTCGGACCCGGCAACCCACAGATACGCAGTATTTT.

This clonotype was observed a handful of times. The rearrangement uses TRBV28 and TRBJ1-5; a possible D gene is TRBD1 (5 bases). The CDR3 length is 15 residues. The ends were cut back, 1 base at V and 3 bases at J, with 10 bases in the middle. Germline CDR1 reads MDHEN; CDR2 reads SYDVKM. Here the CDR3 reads CASSLLVGTNQPQHF. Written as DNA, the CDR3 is TGTGCCAGCAGTTTATTAGTGGGGACCAATCAGCCCCAGCATTTT. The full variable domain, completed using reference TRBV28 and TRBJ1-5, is DVKVTQSSRYLVKRTGEKVFLECVQDMDHENMFWYRQDPGLGLRLIYFSYDVKMKEKGDIPEGYSVSREKKERFSLILESASTNQTSMYLCASSLLVGTNQPQHFGDGTRLSIL.

CDR3 sequence: CASRLDRGPNTGELFF. In DNA form, the CDR3 reads TGTGCCAGCAGGCTCGACAGGGGGCCGAACACCGGGGAGCTGTTTTTT. The rearrangement uses TRBV2 and TRBJ2-2, with 10 bases fitting TRBD1. V was clipped by 6 bases and J by 0 bases; unmatched bases: 4. The CDR3 length is 16 residues. CDR1 is SNHLY and CDR2 is FYNNEI in the germline V gene.

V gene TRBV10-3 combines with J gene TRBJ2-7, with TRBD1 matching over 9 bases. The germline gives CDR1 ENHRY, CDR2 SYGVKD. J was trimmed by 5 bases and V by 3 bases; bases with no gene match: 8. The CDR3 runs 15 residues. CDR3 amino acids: CAISDGTGSQDEQYF. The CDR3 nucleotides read TGTGCCATCAGTGACGGGACAGGGTCTCAAGACGAGCAGTACTTC.

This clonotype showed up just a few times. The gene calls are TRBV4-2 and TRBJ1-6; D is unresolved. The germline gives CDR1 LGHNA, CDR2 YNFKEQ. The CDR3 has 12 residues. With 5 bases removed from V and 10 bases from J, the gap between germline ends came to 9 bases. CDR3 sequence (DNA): TGTGCCAGCAGCGGCAGGAACTCACCCCTCCACTTT. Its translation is CASSGRNSPLHF.

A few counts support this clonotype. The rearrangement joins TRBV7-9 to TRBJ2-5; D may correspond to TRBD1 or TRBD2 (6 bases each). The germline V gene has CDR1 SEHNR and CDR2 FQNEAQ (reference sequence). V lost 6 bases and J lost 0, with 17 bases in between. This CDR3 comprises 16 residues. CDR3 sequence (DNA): TGTGCCAGCAGTTACGAAGGGGGGCCCTACCAAGAGACCCAGTACTTC. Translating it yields CASSYEGGPYQETQYF.

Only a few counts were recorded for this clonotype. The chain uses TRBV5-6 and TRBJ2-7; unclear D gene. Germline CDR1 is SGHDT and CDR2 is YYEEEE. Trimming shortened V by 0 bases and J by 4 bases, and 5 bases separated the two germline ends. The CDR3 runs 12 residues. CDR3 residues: CASSLGQYEQYV. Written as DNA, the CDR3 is TGTGCCAGCAGCTTGGGTCAATACGAGCAGTACGTC.

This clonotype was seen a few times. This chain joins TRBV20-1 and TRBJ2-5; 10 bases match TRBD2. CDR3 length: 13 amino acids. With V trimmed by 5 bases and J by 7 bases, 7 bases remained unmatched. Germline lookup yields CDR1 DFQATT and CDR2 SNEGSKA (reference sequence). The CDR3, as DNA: TGCAGTGCTCCTACTAGCGGGGAGGGGACCCAGTACTTC. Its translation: CSAPTSGEGTQYF.

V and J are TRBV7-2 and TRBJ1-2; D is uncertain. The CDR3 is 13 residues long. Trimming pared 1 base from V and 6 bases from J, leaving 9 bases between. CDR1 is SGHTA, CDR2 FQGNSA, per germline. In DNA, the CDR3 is TGTGCCAGCAGCTTAGTCGCATTGAATGGCTACACCTTC. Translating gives CASSLVALNGYTF. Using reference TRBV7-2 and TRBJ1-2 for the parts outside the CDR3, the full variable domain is GAGVSQSPSNKVTEKGKDVELRCDPISGHTALYWYRQSLGQGLEFLIYFQGNSAPDKSGLPSDRFSAERTGGSVSTLTIQRTQQEDSAVYLCASSLVALNGYTFGSGTRLTVV.

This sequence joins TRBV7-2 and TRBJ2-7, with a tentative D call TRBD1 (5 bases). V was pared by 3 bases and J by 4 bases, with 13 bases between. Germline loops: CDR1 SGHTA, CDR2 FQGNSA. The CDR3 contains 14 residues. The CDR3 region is CASSFMVGEYEQYF. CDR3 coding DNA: TGTGCCAGCAGCTTTATGGTAGGGGAATACGAGCAGTACTTC.